These 27 T cell receptor beta chains were all obtained from the same sample, sequenced in a study of T-cell memory formation after mild COVID-19. MiXCR, run by TCRdb on the 5' RACE reads, gives a single entry per CDR3 protein. The top ten clones hold about 8.2% of a sample with under 600,000 distinct CDR3 sequences, about 20% of them seen once. Input material: PBMCs or a T cell subset sorted from them (not recorded which). These receptors all come from an adult woman who had mild COVID-19 (a few samples of this study predate the infection). Cell type and time point are not known.

A few counts support this clonotype. CDR3 nucleotide sequence: TGTGCCAGCAGTTTCCTCAGGGGGCTTTCACCCCTCCACTTT. It codes for CASSFLRGLSPLHF. This chain links TRBV28 with TRBJ1-6, with TRBD1 identical over 8 bases. V lost 3 bases to trimming and J lost 9 bases; unmatched junction nucleotides: 4. Germline V gives CDR1 MDHEN, CDR2 SYDVKM. This CDR3 contains 14 residues.

This CDR3 reads CASSHEGFRSNQPQHF. The CDR3 DNA is TGCGCCAGCAGTCACGAAGGCTTTAGGTCCAATCAGCCCCAGCATTTT. V and J are TRBV23-1 and TRBJ1-5; no reliable D call. TRBV23-1 belongs to the ORF category, with a function that is uncertain. V lost 3 bases to trimming and J lost 3 bases, with 15 bases between them. The CDR3 has 16 residues.

This clonotype was observed a few times. The chain is built from TRBV3-1 and TRBJ2-2; the D is unclear. The CDR3 consists of 12 residues. CDR1 is LGHDT, CDR2 YNNKEL, per germline (reference sequence). V was pared by 3 bases and J by 6 bases, with 5 bases between. The CDR3 nucleotides read TGTGCCAGCAGCCATTGGCCCGGGGAGCTGTTTTTT. Translated, it gives CASSHWPGELFF.

The CDR3 sequence: CASNSGGAGTQYF. The CDR3 nucleotides read TGTGCCAGCAACTCCGGGGGCGCGGGTACGCAGTATTTT. This chain uses TRBV2 with TRBJ2-3; D is tentatively TRBD1 or TRBD2 (6 bases each). Trimming removed 7 bases from V and 8 bases from J, with 16 bases in between. The germline V gene encodes CDR1 SNHLY and CDR2 FYNNEI. The CDR3 contains 13 residues.

V is TRBV15 and J is TRBJ2-5, with D uncertain. CDR3 size: 15 residues. The V end was cut by 1 base, the J end by 4 bases, with 13 bases between. CDR1 and CDR2 from the germline V gene are LNHNV and YYDKDF (reference sequence). The CDR3 DNA is TGTGCCACCAGCAGAGCACATACCCTAAGAGAGACCCAGTACTTC. Its translation: CATSRAHTLRETQYF.

The chain links TRBV10-3 to TRBJ1-1; tentative D call: TRBD1 (5 bases). Looked up from germline, CDR1 is ENHRY and CDR2 is SYGVKD. This CDR3 is 15 amino acids long. Trimming removed 0 bases at V and 1 base at J, with 9 bases between. Here the CDR3 DNA reads TGTGCCATCAGTGAGTCTTTGGGGACGAACACTGAAGCTTTCTTT. Its protein product is CAISESLGTNTEAFF.

This clonotype was observed a handful of times. The chain joins TRBV3-1 to TRBJ1-1; perhaps TRBD1 as D (5 bases). CDR1 LGHDT and CDR2 YNNKEL come from the germline V gene (reference sequence). The germline V and J ends were trimmed by 1 base and 1 base, with 13 bases remaining between them. This CDR3 comprises 16 residues. DNA for the CDR3: TGTGCCAGCAGCCAAGTCTTGTCAGGGAGGAACACTGAAGCTTTCTTT. Protein product: CASSQVLSGRNTEAFF.

The J gene is TRBJ2-7, the V gene TRBV7-9, with 9 positions matching TRBD1. This CDR3 has 19 residues. After removal of 4 bases from V and 6 bases from J, the junction contained 22 bases not matched to a gene. Germline V gives CDR1 SEHNR, CDR2 FQNEAQ (reference sequence). The CDR3 spells CASSSPVNPGQGFAGEQYF. The DNA of the CDR3 is TGTGCCAGCAGCTCCCCAGTGAATCCGGGACAGGGCTTTGCGGGCGAGCAGTACTTC. The full variable domain, with the rest looked up from reference TRBV7-9 and TRBJ2-7, is DTGVSQNPRHKITKRGQNVTFRCDPISEHNRLYWYRQTLGQGPEFLTYFQNEAQLEKSRLLSDRFSAERPKGSFSTLEIQRTEQGDSAMYLCASSSPVNPGQGFAGEQYFGPGTRLTVT.

This clonotype was counted between two and nine times. The chain carries TRBV18 and TRBJ2-1, with D uncertain. CDR1 KGHSH and CDR2 LQKENI come from the germline V gene. The CDR3 contains 14 residues. The ends were cut back, 1 base at V and 6 bases at J, with 10 bases in the middle. The CDR3 sequence is CASSPLDTGNEQFF. DNA for the CDR3: TGTGCCAGCTCACCACTAGATACGGGCAATGAGCAGTTCTTC.

This clonotype was observed a few times. This sequence joins TRBV12-3 or TRBV12-4 and TRBJ2-7; D remains unclear. Trimming left V 7 bases short and J 5 bases short, with 9 bases between. The CDR3 contains 11 residues. CDR3 nucleotide sequence: TGTGCCAGCACCCTAGACCACGAGCAGTACTTC. It yields the protein CASTLDHEQYF.

This clonotype has only a few counts. The chain has TRBV10-3 and TRBJ2-7; 8 positions match TRBD2. V lost 0 bases and J lost 2; bases outside the gene matches: 6. The germline V gene encodes CDR1 ENHRY and CDR2 SYGVKD. There are 16 residues in the CDR3. The CDR3 reads CAISESPGRVTYEQYF. The CDR3 region has the DNA TGTGCCATCAGTGAGTCTCCCGGGAGGGTTACCTACGAGCAGTACTTC.

This clonotype was seen only a few times. The rearrangement links TRBV7-3 to TRBJ2-3; D is possibly TRBD2 (7 bases). The germline V and J ends were trimmed by 5 bases and 2 bases, with 14 bases remaining between them. Germline V CDR1 and CDR2: SGHTA, FQGTGA. CDR3 size: 15 residues. Here the CDR3 DNA reads TGTGCCAGCAGCAAGGGGGGGGTCGTCACAGATACGCAGTATTTT. It yields the protein CASSKGGVVTDTQYF.

The V gene is TRBV24-1, the J gene TRBJ1-1; D unresolved. The CDR3 length is 10 residues. CDR1 is KGHDR, CDR2 SFDVKD, per germline. V was pared by 8 bases and J by 4 bases, with 4 bases between. The chain's CDR3 is CATNATEAFF. As DNA, the CDR3 is TGTGCCACCAATGCCACTGAAGCTTTCTTT.

The chain uses TRBV15 and TRBJ2-7; 8 nucleotides agree with TRBD2. In germline, CDR1 is LNHNV, CDR2 YYDKDF (reference sequence). The CDR3 loop spans 14 amino acids. The junction had 10 bases not matched to a gene; V was cut back by 5 bases and J by 7 bases. As DNA, the CDR3 is TGTGCCACCAGCGGTGGACTAGCCCCGGGAGAGCAGTACTTC. This translates into CATSGGLAPGEQYF.

This clonotype was counted between two and nine times. The chain couples TRBV3-1 to TRBJ2-5; weak D call: TRBD2 (7 bases). The germline V gene encodes CDR1 LGHDT and CDR2 YNNKEL (reference sequence). V dropped 4 bases and J dropped 5 bases, with 14 bases sitting between them. This CDR3 is built from 14 residues. CDR3 in amino acids: CASSRRGAGETQYF. The CDR3 DNA follows: TGTGCCAGCAGCCGACGGGGGGCCGGGGAGACCCAGTACTTC.

The gene calls are TRBV29-1 and TRBJ1-5, with TRBD1 matching 9 bases. The V gene's germline CDR1 is SQVTM and CDR2 ANQGSEA. Unmatched junction bases numbered 8, after V lost 6 bases and J lost 2 bases. This CDR3 region has 15 residues. The CDR3 nucleotides are TGCAGCGTCGTAACTACAGGGGGCGGCAATCAGCCCCAGCATTTT. It codes for CSVVTTGGGNQPQHF. The variable domain in full, completed from reference TRBV29-1 and TRBJ1-5, reads SAVISQKPSRDICQRGTSLTIQCQVDSQVTMMFWYRQQPGQSLTLIATANQGSEATYESGFVIDKFPISRPNLTFSTLTVSNMSPEDSSIYLCSVVTTGGGNQPQHFGDGTRLSIL.

This clonotype has more than one count but fewer than ten. The chain carries TRBV12-3 or TRBV12-4 and TRBJ1-1; 7 bases line up with TRBD1. CDR3 length: 14 amino acids. Trimming cost V 4 bases and J 2 bases; bases outside gene matches: 4. The CDR3 coding sequence is TGTGCCAGCAGTTACAGGGGAGCCAACACTGAAGCTTTCTTT. Translated: CASSYRGANTEAFF.

The J gene is TRBJ1-2, the V gene TRBV5-1; 7 bases are a match to TRBD1. This CDR3 spans 13 amino acids. V was clipped by 4 bases and J by 4 bases; unmatched bases: 4. Germline V gene sequence: CDR1 SGHRS, CDR2 YFSETQ. The CDR3 bases are TGCGCCAGCAGCCCTGGGGACAGCTATGGCTACACCTTC. Protein: CASSPGDSYGYTF. Supplemented by reference TRBV5-1 and TRBJ1-2, the full variable domain reads KAGVTQTPRYLIKTRGQQVTLSCSPISGHRSVSWYQQTPGQGLQFLFEYFSETQRNKGNFPGRFSGRQFSNSRSEMNVSTLELGDSALYLCASSPGDSYGYTFGSGTRLTVV.

This chain joins TRBV7-2 and TRBJ2-7; D possibly matches TRBD1 or TRBD2 (5 bases each). V lost 8 bases and J lost 7, with 15 bases in between. CDR1 and CDR2 from the germline V gene are SGHTA and FQGNSA. This CDR3 comprises 12 residues. Here the CDR3 DNA reads TGTGCCAGCGGGTTGGGGACCTTTGAGCAGTACTTC. Its protein is CASGLGTFEQYF.

CDR3 sequence reads: CSARAQGNEQFF. The CDR3 coding sequence is TGCAGTGCTAGGGCTCAAGGCAATGAGCAGTTCTTC. The V gene is TRBV20-1, the J gene TRBJ2-1; D is uncertain. CDR1 is DFQATT, CDR2 SNEGSKA, per germline (reference sequence). V was trimmed by 3 bases and J by 6 bases, leaving 9 bases between them. CDR3 length equals 12 residues.

The rearrangement uses TRBV5-5 and TRBJ2-5; D remains ambiguous. Per the germline V gene, CDR1 is SGHKS and CDR2 is YYEKEE (reference sequence). The length of the CDR3 is 14 residues. V shed 7 bases and J shed 0 bases, with 13 bases lying between them. In nucleotides, the CDR3 is TGTGCCAGCTGGGGAACGGAGTACCAAGAGACCCAGTACTTC. Protein: CASWGTEYQETQYF.

DNA of the CDR3: TGTGCCAGCAGTTTAGGACAGGCCTCAAGGGAAGCTTTCTTT. As protein: CASSLGQASREAFF. The genes are TRBV12-3 or TRBV12-4 and TRBJ1-1; the D gene is possibly TRBD1 (6 bases). The CDR3 runs 14 residues. The V gene lost 1 base and the J gene lost 8 bases, with 14 bases spanning the gap.

In its sample, this clonotype was seen a few times. The chain joins TRBV11-3 to TRBJ2-1, with D possibly being TRBD2 (6 bases). The CDR3 runs to 15 residues. Per the germline V gene, CDR1 is SGHNT and CDR2 is YENEEA. Trimming left V 0 bases short and J 10 bases short, with 16 bases between. The CDR3, as DNA: TGTGCCAGCAGCTTAGATCCTGCGGGGATAAGGGAGCAGTTCTTC. It is translated as CASSLDPAGIREQFF. Full variable domain (remainder filled in from reference TRBV11-3 and TRBJ2-1): EAGVVQSPRYKIIEKKQPVAFWCNPISGHNTLYWYLQNLGQGPELLIRYENEEAVDDSQLPKDRFSAERLKGVDSTLKIQPAELGDSAVYLCASSLDPAGIREQFFGPGTRLTVL.

This rearrangement joins TRBV24-1 to TRBJ2-1; weak D call: TRBD1 (5 bases). V was trimmed by 0 bases and J by 8 bases, leaving 22 bases between them. The CDR3 spans 18 residues. Germline V gene lookup returns CDR1 KGHDR and CDR2 SFDVKD. CDR3 nucleotide sequence: TGTGCCACCAGTGATTTGGCCGGACACCCCCCGTTGGTGTATGAGCAGTTCTTC. Translation gives CATSDLAGHPPLVYEQFF.

This clonotype was counted between two and nine times. The gene calls are TRBV7-2 and TRBJ2-4; D assignment may be TRBD1 or TRBD2 (5 bases each). Germline lookup yields CDR1 SGHTA and CDR2 FQGNSA. V lost 5 bases to trimming and J lost 1 base, with 18 bases between them. The CDR3 is 17 amino acids. In DNA form, the CDR3 reads TGTGCCAGCAGCCGATCTGGGGGTTCCCAGGCCAAAAACATTCAGTACTTC. This gives the protein CASSRSGGSQAKNIQYF. The full variable domain, in which reference TRBV7-2 and TRBJ2-4 provide the parts outside the CDR3, is GAGVSQSPSNKVTEKGKDVELRCDPISGHTALYWYRQSLGQGLEFLIYFQGNSAPDKSGLPSDRFSAERTGGSVSTLTIQRTQQEDSAVYLCASSRSGGSQAKNIQYFGAGTRLSVL.

The V and J genes are TRBV2 and TRBJ2-7, with a tentative D call TRBD2 (6 bases). The length of the CDR3 is 13 residues. CDR1 is SNHLY, CDR2 FYNNEI, per germline. V dropped 2 bases and J dropped 6 bases, with 11 bases sitting between them. In DNA form, the CDR3 reads TGTGCCAGCAGTGAAACAGCGGGTGGCGAGCAGTACTTC. It specifies CASSETAGGEQYF.

This chain joins TRBV4-1 and TRBJ2-5; 7 bases line up with TRBD2. CDR3 length equals 16 residues. Germline-derived CDR1 and CDR2 are MGHRA and YSYEKL. V was clipped by 2 bases and J by 1 base; unmatched bases: 7. CDR3 in amino acids: CASSQQDSGRQETQYF. CDR3 bases: TGCGCCAGCAGCCAACAGGATAGCGGGCGCCAAGAGACCCAGTACTTC.